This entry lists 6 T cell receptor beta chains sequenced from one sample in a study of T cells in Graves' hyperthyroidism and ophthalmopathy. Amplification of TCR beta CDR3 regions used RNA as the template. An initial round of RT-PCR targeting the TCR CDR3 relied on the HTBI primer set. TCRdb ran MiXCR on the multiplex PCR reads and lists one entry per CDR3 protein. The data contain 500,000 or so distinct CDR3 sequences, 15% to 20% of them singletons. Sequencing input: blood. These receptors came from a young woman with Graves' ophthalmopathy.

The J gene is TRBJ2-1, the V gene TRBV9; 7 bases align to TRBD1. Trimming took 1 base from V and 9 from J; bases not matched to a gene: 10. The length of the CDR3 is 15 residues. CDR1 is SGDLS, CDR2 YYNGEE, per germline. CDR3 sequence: CASSVIEGAHSEQFF. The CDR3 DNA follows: TGTGCCAGCAGCGTAATTGAGGGGGCCCACAGTGAGCAGTTCTTC.

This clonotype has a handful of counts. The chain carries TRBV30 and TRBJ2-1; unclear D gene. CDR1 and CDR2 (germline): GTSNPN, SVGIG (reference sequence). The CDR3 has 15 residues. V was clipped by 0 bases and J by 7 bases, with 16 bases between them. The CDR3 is CAWSVWGRGTNEQFF. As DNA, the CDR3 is TGTGCCTGGAGTGTATGGGGTCGCGGTACTAATGAGCAGTTCTTC.

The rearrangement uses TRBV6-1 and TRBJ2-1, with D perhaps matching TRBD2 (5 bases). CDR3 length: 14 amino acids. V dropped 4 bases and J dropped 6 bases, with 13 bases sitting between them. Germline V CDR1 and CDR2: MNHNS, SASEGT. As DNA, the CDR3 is TGTGCCAGCAGTGGGGTACTAGATATCAATGAGCAGTTCTTC. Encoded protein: CASSGVLDINEQFF.

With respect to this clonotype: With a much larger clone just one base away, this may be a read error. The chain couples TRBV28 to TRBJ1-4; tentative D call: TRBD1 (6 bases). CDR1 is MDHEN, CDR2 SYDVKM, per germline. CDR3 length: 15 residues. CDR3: CATRERGGLNEKLSF. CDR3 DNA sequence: TGTGCCACCAGAGAAAGGGGGGGATTAAATGAAAAACTGTCTTTT.

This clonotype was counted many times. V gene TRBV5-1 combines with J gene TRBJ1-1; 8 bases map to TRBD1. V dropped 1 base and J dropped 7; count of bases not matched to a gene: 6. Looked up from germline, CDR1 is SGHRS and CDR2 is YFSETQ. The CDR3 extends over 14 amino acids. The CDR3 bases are TGCGCCAGCAGCTTGCGCAGGGGGCAGGGTGAAGCTTTCTTT. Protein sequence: CASSLRRGQGEAFF.

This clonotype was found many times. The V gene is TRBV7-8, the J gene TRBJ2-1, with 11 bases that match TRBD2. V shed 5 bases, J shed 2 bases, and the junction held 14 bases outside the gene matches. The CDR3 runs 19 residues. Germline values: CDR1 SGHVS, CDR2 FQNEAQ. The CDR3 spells CASSPSGRPVTSPYNEQFF. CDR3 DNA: TGTGCCAGCAGCCCTAGCGGGAGGCCCGTCACGAGTCCCTACAATGAGCAGTTCTTC.